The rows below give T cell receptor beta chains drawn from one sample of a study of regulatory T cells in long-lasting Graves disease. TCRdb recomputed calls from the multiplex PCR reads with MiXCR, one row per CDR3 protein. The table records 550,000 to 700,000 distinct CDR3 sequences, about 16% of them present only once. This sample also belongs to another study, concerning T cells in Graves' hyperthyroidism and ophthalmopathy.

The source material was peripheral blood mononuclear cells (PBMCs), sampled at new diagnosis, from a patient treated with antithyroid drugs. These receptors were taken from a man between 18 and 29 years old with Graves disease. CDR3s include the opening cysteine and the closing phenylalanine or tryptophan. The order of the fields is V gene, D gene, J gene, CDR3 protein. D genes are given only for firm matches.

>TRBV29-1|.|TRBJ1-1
CSVAREGTEAFF
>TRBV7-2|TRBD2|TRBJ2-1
CASLNRAGGPYNEQFF
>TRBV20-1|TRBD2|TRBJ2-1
CSARGTSFNNEQFF
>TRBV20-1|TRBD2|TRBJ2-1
CSARDRSGLAGGSYNEQFF
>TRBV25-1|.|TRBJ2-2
CASNTGLRELFF
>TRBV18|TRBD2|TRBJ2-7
CASSPLAGGDGLEQYF
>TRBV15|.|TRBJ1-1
CATSNRLNTEAFF
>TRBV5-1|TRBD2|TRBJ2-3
CTSSLGGTDTQYF
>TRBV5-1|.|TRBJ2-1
CALTEGLDNEQFF
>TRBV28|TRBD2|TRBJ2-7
CASGTSGRGLNEQYF
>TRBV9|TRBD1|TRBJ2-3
CASSATGMGDTQYF
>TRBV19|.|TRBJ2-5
CASSIKLHETQYF
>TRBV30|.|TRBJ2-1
CAGGYNEQFF
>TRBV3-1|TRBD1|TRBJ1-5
CAGSQGTGPGGPQHF
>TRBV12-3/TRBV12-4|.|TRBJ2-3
CASSSLGESDTQYF
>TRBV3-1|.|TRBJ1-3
CASSQEPGSLGNTIYF
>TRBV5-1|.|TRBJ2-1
CASSPTGGRAYNEQFF
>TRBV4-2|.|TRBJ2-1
CASSQAADEQFF
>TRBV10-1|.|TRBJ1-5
CASSSDGFGPNQPQHF
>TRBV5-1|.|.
CASSLELGTSSWDEQFF
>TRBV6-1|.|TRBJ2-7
CASSELTNFGYEQYF
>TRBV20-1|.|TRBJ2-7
CSAPRAARRSSSYEQYF
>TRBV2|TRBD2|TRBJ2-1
CASSKTSGRDEQFF
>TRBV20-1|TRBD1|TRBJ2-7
CSARGVETGPFYEQYF
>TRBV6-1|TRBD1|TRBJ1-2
CASSGLGTGGIHGYTF
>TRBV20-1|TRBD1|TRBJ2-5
CSARDLTGKTQYF
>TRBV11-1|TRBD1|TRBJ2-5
CASSSTTGGRETQYF
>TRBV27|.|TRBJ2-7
CASRPPLSYEQYF
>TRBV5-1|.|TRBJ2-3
CASSFHSDTDTQYF
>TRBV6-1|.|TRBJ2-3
CASTPPEGLNTDTQYF
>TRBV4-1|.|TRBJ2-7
CASSQVNQPYEQYF
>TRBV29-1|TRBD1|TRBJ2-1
CSVEQATGVNEQFF
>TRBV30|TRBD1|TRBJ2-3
CAGCRAGQGEDTQYF
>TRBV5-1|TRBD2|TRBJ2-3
CASSKGTSGRTDTQYF
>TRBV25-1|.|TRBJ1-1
CASSEWGGKPNTEAFF
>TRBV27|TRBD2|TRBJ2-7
CASSFRGGSSYEQYF
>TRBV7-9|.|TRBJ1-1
CASHSREPEAFF
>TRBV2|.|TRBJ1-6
CASSEEAGTLNSPLHF
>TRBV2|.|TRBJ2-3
CASSEGVVGLGRDTQYF
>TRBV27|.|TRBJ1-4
CASSLLQGGEKLFF
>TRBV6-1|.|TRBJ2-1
CASSQTLGGYNEQFF
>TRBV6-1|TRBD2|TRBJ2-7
CAGGASGNTQYF
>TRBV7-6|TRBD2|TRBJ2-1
CASSLSREKGLVFDNEQFF
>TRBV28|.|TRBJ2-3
CASSLRFLSTDTQYF
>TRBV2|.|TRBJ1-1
CASRGLSPKNTEAFF
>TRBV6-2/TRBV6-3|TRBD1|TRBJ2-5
CAAGTGVAETQYF
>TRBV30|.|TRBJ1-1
CAWSVWTEAFF
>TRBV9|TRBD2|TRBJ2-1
CASSGGTRGYDEQFF
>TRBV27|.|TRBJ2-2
CASSLALARDGELFF
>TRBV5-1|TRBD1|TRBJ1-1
CASSSRDRGNMNTEAFF
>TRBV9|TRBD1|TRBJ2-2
CASSVAGQGADGELFF
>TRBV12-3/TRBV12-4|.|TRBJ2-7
CASSFYRSEQYF
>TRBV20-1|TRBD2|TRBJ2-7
CSARGEGLAGVGDEQYF
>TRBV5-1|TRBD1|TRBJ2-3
CASSLAGGGGDTQYF
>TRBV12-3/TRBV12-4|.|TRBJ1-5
CASSGHPNSNQPQHF
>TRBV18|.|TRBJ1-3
CASSPTDRGNTIYF